The rows below give T cell receptor beta chains drawn from one sample of a study of T-cell memory formation after mild COVID-19. Each CDR3 protein is one row after TCRdb ran MiXCR on the 5' RACE reads. The sample includes about 88,000 distinct CDR3 sequences, approximately 25% seen only once; the top ten take roughly 40%. Sample: PBMCs or a T cell subset sorted from them (not recorded which). The receptors stem from a man younger than 35 who had mild COVID-19 (a few samples of this study predate the infection). Cell type and time point are not known. CDR3s include the opening cysteine and the closing phenylalanine or tryptophan. The D gene is left open where the match is weak. For some rows the clone size is stated as once, few or many, or as a class when expanded; others skip it.

17	.	.	TRBV5-4	TRBJ2-5	CASSLGRRLSFQETQYF	TGTGCCAGCAGCTTGGGGCGAAGACTTAGTTTCCAAGAGACCCAGTACTTC
14	many	.	TRBV4-2	TRBJ2-2	CASSQELAAGELFF	TGTGCCAGCAGCCAAGAGCTAGCAGCCGGGGAGCTGTTTTTT
11	.	.	TRBV6-1	TRBJ2-2	CASSATGELFF	TGTGCCAGCAGTGCCACCGGGGAGCTGTTTTTT
16	few	TRBD2	TRBV12-3/TRBV12-4	TRBJ2-1	CASSSVGRGDYNEQFF	TGTGCCAGCAGTTCCGTTGGGCGGGGGGACTACAATGAGCAGTTCTTC
15	.	.	TRBV6-2/TRBV6-3	TRBJ2-1	CASSYGGAQYNEQFF	TGTGCCAGCAGTTACGGAGGGGCCCAATACAATGAGCAGTTCTTC
13	few	.	TRBV5-1	TRBJ1-2	CASSGDTDYGYTF	TGCGCCAGCAGCGGGGACACCGACTATGGCTACACCTTC
11	.	.	TRBV30	TRBJ2-7	CAWSPSYEQYF	TGTGCCTGGAGTCCCAGCTACGAGCAGTACTTC
15	.	TRBD1	TRBV30	TRBJ1-6	CAWRGDRTYNSPLHF	TGTGCCTGGAGGGGGGACAGGACCTATAATTCACCCCTCCACTTT
18	few	.	TRBV12-3/TRBV12-4	TRBJ2-5	CASSLTTSKGNLQETQYF	TGTGCCAGCAGTCTTACGACTAGTAAGGGAAACCTACAAGAGACCCAGTACTTC
15	many	.	TRBV7-2	TRBJ2-2	CASSRGPGNTGELFF	TGTGCCAGCAGCAGAGGGCCAGGGAACACCGGGGAGCTGTTTTTT
15	few	.	TRBV14	TRBJ2-3	CASSQPGAITDTQYF	TGTGCCAGCAGCCAGCCGGGGGCGATCACAGATACGCAGTATTTT
14	many	.	TRBV7-9	TRBJ2-4	CASSLELDRNIQYF	TGTGCCAGCAGCTTAGAGTTGGACCGAAACATTCAGTACTTC
13	few	.	TRBV28	TRBJ1-2	CASSSLGASGYTF	TGTGCCAGCAGCAGTCTGGGGGCCAGTGGCTACACCTTC
15	few	.	TRBV9	TRBJ2-3	CASSVTGLSADTQYF	TGTGCCAGCAGCGTTACAGGGCTGTCAGCAGATACGCAGTATTTT
16	few	.	TRBV5-1	TRBJ2-4	CASSSGPAPAKNIQYF	TGCGCCAGCAGCAGCGGACCGGCTCCGGCCAAAAACATTCAGTACTTC